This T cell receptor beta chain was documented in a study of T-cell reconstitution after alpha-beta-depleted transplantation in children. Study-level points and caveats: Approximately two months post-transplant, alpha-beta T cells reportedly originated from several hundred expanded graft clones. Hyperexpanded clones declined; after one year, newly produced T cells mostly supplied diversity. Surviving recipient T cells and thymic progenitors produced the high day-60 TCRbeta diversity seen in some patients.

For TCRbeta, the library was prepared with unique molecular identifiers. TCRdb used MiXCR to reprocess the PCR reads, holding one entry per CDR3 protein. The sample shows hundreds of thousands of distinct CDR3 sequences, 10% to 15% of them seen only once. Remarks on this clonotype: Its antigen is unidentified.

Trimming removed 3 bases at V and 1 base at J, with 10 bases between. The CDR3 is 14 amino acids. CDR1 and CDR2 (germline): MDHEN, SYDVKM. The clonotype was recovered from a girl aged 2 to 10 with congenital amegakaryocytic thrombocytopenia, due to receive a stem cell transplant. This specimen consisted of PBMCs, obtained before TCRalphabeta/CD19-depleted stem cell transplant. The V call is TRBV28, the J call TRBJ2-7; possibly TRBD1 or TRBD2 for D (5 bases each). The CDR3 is CASSLLRGSYEQYF. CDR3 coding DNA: TGTGCCAGCAGTTTGTTGAGGGGTTCCTACGAGCAGTACTTC.